These 29 T cell receptor beta chains originate from one sample sequenced in a study of T-cell memory formation after mild COVID-19. Each CDR3 protein gets one entry after TCRdb re-called the 5' RACE reads with MiXCR. Of fewer than 50,000 distinct CDR3 sequences in the sample, 7.3% were seen once. Source material: PBMCs or a T cell subset sorted from them (not recorded which). Receptor source: a man aged 18 to 35 who had mild COVID-19 (a few samples of this study predate the infection). Cell type and time point are not known.

On this clonotype itself: This may stem from a read error, because a much larger clone lies one nucleotide away. No conserved phenylalanine or tryptophan is present at the end of the CDR3, so a read error is the likely explanation. The V gene is TRBV15, the J gene TRBJ2-1, with D possibly matching TRBD1 (6 bases). The CDR3 is 13 amino acids. CDR1 and CDR2 from the germline V gene are LNHNV and YYDKDF (reference sequence). Trimming took off 1 base at V and 7 bases at J, with 8 bases between the two ends. This chain's CDR3 is CATSRVQGNEQFL. The CDR3 DNA reads TGTGCCACCAGCAGAGTCCAGGGGAATGAGCAGTTCTTA.

This clonotype was counted a few times. The chain recombines TRBV6-2 or TRBV6-3 with TRBJ1-1, with a possible D match to TRBD1 (5 bases). CDR1 is MNHEY, CDR2 SVGEGT, per germline. The V gene lost 3 bases and the J gene lost 3 bases, with 11 bases spanning the gap. CDR3 length: 14 residues. CDR3 DNA: TGTGCCAGCAGTTATCAGCTGGGGGACACTGAAGCTTTCTTT. Translation: CASSYQLGDTEAFF.

The V and J genes are TRBV18 and TRBJ2-1; D uncertain. The germline CDR1 and CDR2 sequences are KGHSH and LQKENI. Trimming shortened V by 6 bases and J by 9 bases, and 6 bases separated the two germline ends. The CDR3 extends over 10 amino acids. The CDR3 DNA reads TGTGCCAGCTCCGGCGGTGAGCAGTTCTTC. The encoded protein is CASSGGEQFF.

V is TRBV6-5 and J is TRBJ2-2; D tentatively fits TRBD1 or TRBD2 (5 bases each). This CDR3 spans 16 amino acids. The germline gives CDR1 MNHEY, CDR2 SVGAGI. Trimming shortened V by 3 bases and J by 7 bases, and 18 bases separated the two germline ends. This CDR3 reads CASSYRDEPRNGELFF. CDR3 DNA: TGTGCCAGCAGTTATCGGGACGAGCCCAGAAACGGGGAGCTGTTTTTT.

The genes are TRBV28 and TRBJ1-2, with D possibly being TRBD1 (6 bases). Germline V gives CDR1 MDHEN, CDR2 SYDVKM. CDR3 length equals 12 residues. V was cut by 7 bases and J by 7 bases, with 13 bases left in between. CDR3 amino acids: CASTTTGFGYTF. The CDR3 DNA is TGTGCCAGCACGACTACAGGGTTTGGCTACACCTTC.

The chain uses TRBV4-3 and TRBJ2-7; TRBD1 matches at 7 bases. The CDR3 runs to 15 residues. V dropped 0 bases and J dropped 7; count of bases not matched to a gene: 9. Germline V gives CDR1 LGHNA, CDR2 YSLEER. The CDR3 sequence: CASSQDTGVPREQYF. In DNA form, the CDR3 reads TGCGCCAGCAGCCAAGACACAGGGGTGCCCCGGGAGCAGTACTTC.

This clonotype was counted only a few times. The chain couples TRBV25-1 to TRBJ1-6, with 10 bases aligning to TRBD1. Germline values: CDR1 MGHDK, CDR2 SYGVNS. V trimming: 3 bases; J trimming: 9 bases; junction bases outside the gene matches: 2. This CDR3 contains 14 residues. CDR3 protein: CASSETGGVSPLHF. CDR3 sequence (DNA): TGTGCCAGCAGTGAGACAGGGGGCGTTTCACCCCTCCACTTT.

As regards this clonotype: With a much larger clone just one base away, this may be a read error. The chain is built from TRBV7-2 and TRBJ2-1; TRBD2 agrees at 10 bases. CDR1 SGHTA and CDR2 FQGNSA come from the germline V gene. There are 15 residues in the CDR3. The CDR3 protein is CACSTSGGAYNEQFF. Written as DNA, the CDR3 is TGTGCCTGCAGCACAAGCGGGGGGGCCTACAATGAGCAGTTCTTC.

By share, this clonotype ranks as medium-sized. The rearrangement links TRBV6-2 or TRBV6-3 to TRBJ2-1; 8 bases map to TRBD2. J was trimmed by 0 bases and V by 1 base; bases with no gene match: 2. CDR3 length: 16 residues. Germline CDR1 reads MNHEY; CDR2 reads SVGEGT. The CDR3 DNA reads as TGTGCCAGCAGTTACTTGCGGGGGGACTCCTACAATGAGCAGTTCTTC. This gives the protein CASSYLRGDSYNEQFF.

This CDR3 is CASSPRLGSGNTIYF. CDR3 in DNA: TGTGCCAGCAGTCCGCGGTTAGGATCTGGAAACACCATATATTTT. V usage is TRBV6-5 and J usage is TRBJ1-3; D is uncertain. V lost 5 bases and J lost 1, with 12 bases in between. Per germline, CDR1 MNHEY and CDR2 SVGAGI. CDR3 length: 15 amino acids.

V and J are TRBV25-1 and TRBJ1-1; D remains ambiguous. The CDR3 loop spans 11 amino acids. The V end lost 3 bases, the J end lost 10 bases, and 9 bases lay between the germline ends. Per germline, CDR1 MGHDK and CDR2 SYGVNS. The CDR3 coding sequence is TGTGCCAGCAGTGAGCTTCGGGTAGCTTTCTTT. Amino acids: CASSELRVAFF.

In its sample, this clonotype ranks as medium-sized. The J gene is TRBJ1-5, the V gene TRBV7-6; D perhaps matches TRBD1 (6 bases). The CDR3 covers 15 residues. CDR1 is SGHVS, CDR2 FNYEAQ, per germline. V dropped 5 bases and J dropped 4 bases, with 15 bases sitting between them. The DNA of the CDR3 is TGTGCCAGCAGCCTATCCGGGACATCAAATCAGCCCCAGCATTTT. Translated, it gives CASSLSGTSNQPQHF.

This clonotype occurred a few times. The chain recombines TRBV20-1 with TRBJ2-1; D call uncertain. Germline V gene data show CDR1 as DFQATT and CDR2 as SNEGSKA (reference sequence). The CDR3 covers 13 residues. V was cut by 7 bases and J by 3 bases, with 13 bases left in between. CDR3 region: CSVQESFYNEQFF. The CDR3 DNA is TGCAGTGTCCAGGAGTCCTTCTACAATGAGCAGTTCTTC.

The genes are TRBV10-3 and TRBJ2-3; D is ambiguous. Trimming took 10 bases from V and 3 from J, leaving 8 bases between them. Germline V gene sequence: CDR1 ENHRY, CDR2 SYGVKD. CDR3 length: 11 residues. The CDR3 DNA sequence: TGTGCCACCTATGGGACAGATACGCAGTATTTT. Encoded protein: CATYGTDTQYF.

The J gene is TRBJ2-5, the V gene TRBV5-1; TRBD1 aligns across 7 bases. J gave up 4 bases and V 3 bases, and 12 bases lay outside the gene matches. The CDR3 sequence is 16 residues long. Germline-derived CDR1 and CDR2 are SGHRS and YFSETQ. The CDR3 DNA reads TGCGCCAGCAGCTATACCGGGACAGCCCTGGGAGAGACCCAGTACTTC. Its translation: CASSYTGTALGETQYF.

This clonotype was seen repeatedly, ten times or more. V gene TRBV5-1 combines with J gene TRBJ2-5; 13 bases are a match to TRBD2. J lost 3 bases, V lost 7 bases, and 6 bases had no gene match. The length of the CDR3 is 15 residues. Germline assignment: CDR1 SGHRS and CDR2 YFSETQ. The CDR3 region has the DNA TGCGCCAGCCGCGCAGGGACTAGCGGGGAAGAGACCCAGTACTTC. Protein product: CASRAGTSGEETQYF.

This clonotype has more than one count but fewer than ten. The V gene is TRBV5-5, the J gene TRBJ2-1, with D perhaps TRBD1 (6 bases). CDR1 SGHKS and CDR2 YYEKEE come from the germline V gene (reference sequence). Trimming took 2 bases from V and 2 from J, leaving 11 bases between them. The CDR3 length is 15 residues. CDR3 sequence: CASSLQGSAYNEQFF. CDR3 nucleotides: TGTGCCAGCAGCTTACAGGGAAGTGCCTACAATGAGCAGTTCTTC.

This clonotype was counted a few times. This rearrangement joins TRBV7-8 to TRBJ2-7; 7 bases align to TRBD2. From germline, CDR1 is SGHVS and CDR2 FQNEAQ. After removal of 1 base from V and 3 bases from J, the junction contained 9 bases not matched to a gene. The CDR3 contains 16 residues. In DNA form, the CDR3 reads TGTGCCAGCAGCTTAGGAGGGAGGGCTGGACGCTACGAGCAGTACGTC. Amino acids: CASSLGGRAGRYEQYV.

This clonotype was found many times. The chain uses TRBV3-1 and TRBJ2-7, with 9 bases aligning to TRBD1. The V gene's germline CDR1 is LGHDT and CDR2 YNNKEL (reference sequence). The CDR3 contains 12 residues. Trimming cost V 8 bases and J 6 bases; bases outside gene matches: 5. CDR3 nucleotides: TGTGCCAGCTCACAGGGGGCCGGCGAGCAGTACTTC. Its translation: CASSQGAGEQYF.

This clonotype occurred many times. J is TRBJ2-3 and V is TRBV7-9; D is ambiguous. CDR1 is SEHNR and CDR2 is FQNEAQ in the germline V gene (reference sequence). This CDR3 has 14 amino acids. The ends were cut back, 5 bases at V and 0 bases at J, with 9 bases in the middle. The CDR3 here is CASSNSYSTDTQYF. In nucleotides, the CDR3 is TGTGCCAGCAGCAACAGTTATAGCACAGATACGCAGTATTTT.

This clonotype came up a few times. The chain has TRBV20-1 and TRBJ2-6, with no clear D. The CDR3 length is 13 residues. The germline V gene encodes CDR1 DFQATT and CDR2 SNEGSKA (reference sequence). Trimming stripped 0 bases from V and 4 bases from J, with 4 bases between. CDR3 coding DNA: TGCAGTGCTAGAGATGCGGGGGCCAACGTCCTGACTTTC. Translating it yields CSARDAGANVLTF.

The V gene is TRBV2, the J gene TRBJ1-1; D is unclear. The germline CDR1 and CDR2 sequences are SNHLY and FYNNEI. There are 12 residues in the CDR3. The germline V and J ends were trimmed by 6 bases and 3 bases, with 8 bases remaining between them. The DNA for the CDR3 is TGTGCCAGCAGGGATCCCGACACTGAAGCTTTCTTT. Its translation: CASRDPDTEAFF.

The chain is built from TRBV23-1 and TRBJ2-4; perhaps TRBD1 as D (6 bases). TRBV23-1 is assigned to the ORF class and has an uncertain function. The CDR3 runs 13 residues. Trimming removed 6 bases at V and 7 bases at J, with 13 bases between. CDR3 in amino acids: CASRQGASNIQYF. CDR3 nucleotide sequence: TGCGCCAGCAGACAGGGAGCTTCGAACATTCAGTACTTC.

This clonotype was detected only a few times. As DNA, the CDR3 is TGTGCCAGCAGTCCTGGACAGCTTCAAGAGACCCAGTACTTC. The encoded protein is CASSPGQLQETQYF. This chain connects TRBV12-3 or TRBV12-4 to TRBJ2-5; the D gene is possibly TRBD1 (6 bases). Trimming took 5 bases from V and 2 from J, leaving 12 bases between them. This CDR3 spans 14 amino acids.

The table lists this clonotype with a few counts. The chain uses TRBV6-1 and TRBJ1-1; no definite D call. CDR1 is MNHNS and CDR2 is SASEGT in the germline V gene. This CDR3 spans 13 amino acids. The V end lost 2 bases, the J end lost 4 bases, and 8 bases lay between the germline ends. Here the CDR3 DNA reads TGTGCCAGCAGTGAAACCCTACTCACTGAAGCTTTCTTT. Its translation is CASSETLLTEAFF.

This chain connects TRBV7-6 to TRBJ2-7; D is unclear. Germline values: CDR1 SGHVS, CDR2 FNYEAQ. V was pared by 1 base and J by 4 bases, with 14 bases between. The CDR3 loop spans 15 amino acids. This CDR3 reads CASSLGSGGLYEQYF. The CDR3 DNA sequence: TGTGCCAGCAGCTTAGGTAGTGGTGGTCTGTACGAGCAGTACTTC. Filled out from reference TRBV7-6 and TRBJ2-7, the complete variable domain reads GAGVSQSPRYKVTKRGQDVALRCDPISGHVSLYWYRQALGQGPEFLTYFNYEAQQDKSGLPNDRFSAERPEGSISTLTIQRTEQRDSAMYRCASSLGSGGLYEQYFGPGTRLTVT.

As regards this clonotype: A read error is possible here, since a much larger clone lies one base away. The genes are TRBV18 and TRBJ1-1, with 8 nucleotides matching TRBD1. Germline values: CDR1 KGHSH, CDR2 LQKENI. This CDR3 comprises 16 residues. As DNA, the CDR3 is TGTGCCAGCTCACCCAAATGGACAGGGAAGAACACTGGAGCTTTCTTT. Translation: CASSPKWTGKNTGAFF.

This clonotype was observed a few times. The chain combines TRBV5-6 with TRBJ1-1, with D uncertain. V shed 6 bases and J shed 4 bases, with 16 bases lying between them. This CDR3 has 14 residues. The germline CDR1 and CDR2 sequences are SGHDT and YYEEEE. In DNA form, the CDR3 reads TGTGCCAGCAACCCTAGGGCAGGCCCCACTGAAGCTTTCTTT. Translation: CASNPRAGPTEAFF.

The sample holds a few counts of this clonotype. The chain carries TRBV5-4 and TRBJ2-4, with D possibly called TRBD1 or TRBD2 (5 bases each). Trimming shortened V by 3 bases and J by 3 bases, and 10 bases separated the two germline ends. This CDR3 region has 14 residues. Germline V lookup: CDR1 SGHNT, CDR2 YYREEE (reference sequence). DNA of the CDR3: TGTGCCAGCAGCTCTGTGGGACGCAAAAACATTCAGTACTTC. Its protein product is CASSSVGRKNIQYF.